These T cell receptor beta chains were read from a single sample in a study of OX40 agonist ivuxolimab in advanced cancers. Sequenced by immunoSEQ multiplex PCR; TCRdb stores in-frame clones only, minus some. The data show around 42,000 clones, approximately 88% seen once. Sequenced material: CD4+ or CD8+ T cells sorted from blood, taken in a trial of the OX40 agonist ivuxolimab. Receptors originate from an adult with an advanced solid tumor such as melanoma, head and neck, liver or kidney cancer. Both conserved end residues are part of each CDR3. A D gene is named only where the DNA matches it firmly. Rows give clone size only sometimes, using once, few, many, or a class for an expanded clone.

v_call: TRBV9
d_call: TRBD2
cdr3_length: 20
clone_size: -
j_call: TRBJ2-7
cdr3_nt: TGTGCCAGCAGCGCCGGTTCCGGGACTAGCGGAGACCTAAAAGGATACGAGCAGTACTTC
cdr3_aa: CASSAGSGTSGDLKGYEQYF

v_call: TRBV9
d_call: TRBD2
cdr3_length: 18
clone_size: -
j_call: TRBJ2-2
cdr3_nt: TGTGCCAGCAGCGTAGGAGCGGGGGGACCCGCGAACACCGGGGAGCTGTTTTTT
cdr3_aa: CASSVGAGGPANTGELFF

v_call: TRBV30
d_call: -
cdr3_length: 12
clone_size: once
j_call: TRBJ1-2
cdr3_nt: TGTGCCTGGACTCCTGCAGGGTATGGCTACACCTTC
cdr3_aa: CAWTPAGYGYTF

v_call: TRBV7-9
d_call: -
cdr3_length: 16
clone_size: -
j_call: TRBJ2-5
cdr3_nt: TGTGCCAGCAGCCCCCCGATTCTAGCCGGCCAAGAGACCCAGTACTTC
cdr3_aa: CASSPPILAGQETQYF

v_call: TRBV9
d_call: -
cdr3_length: 14
clone_size: -
j_call: TRBJ2-7
cdr3_nt: TGTGCCAGCAGCGTTGATGGGAATCCCTACGAGCAGTACTTC
cdr3_aa: CASSVDGNPYEQYF

v_call: TRBV7-3
d_call: -
cdr3_length: 17
clone_size: -
j_call: TRBJ2-1
cdr3_nt: TGTGCCAGCAGCCAAGGGATGGAAAGGGTTTCCTACAATGAGCAGTTCTTC
cdr3_aa: CASSQGMERVSYNEQFF

v_call: TRBV30
d_call: -
cdr3_length: 12
clone_size: -
j_call: TRBJ1-4
cdr3_nt: TGTGCCTGGAACAACAGGGTCGGAAAACTGTTTTTT
cdr3_aa: CAWNNRVGKLFF

v_call: TRBV12-5
d_call: -
cdr3_length: 12
clone_size: -
j_call: TRBJ1-1
cdr3_nt: TGTGCTAGTGAACGCCCACCCCAAGAGGCTTTCTTT
cdr3_aa: CASERPPQEAFF

v_call: TRBV28
d_call: -
cdr3_length: 14
clone_size: -
j_call: TRBJ1-2
cdr3_nt: TGTGCCAGCAGTGACCCGGCGGGGACCTATGGCTACACCTTC
cdr3_aa: CASSDPAGTYGYTF

v_call: TRBV6-5
d_call: TRBD2
cdr3_length: 16
clone_size: -
j_call: TRBJ2-2
cdr3_nt: TGTGCCAGCAGTTACGGGACTAGCGGATTCACCGGGGAGCTGTTTTTT
cdr3_aa: CASSYGTSGFTGELFF

v_call: TRBV6-5
d_call: TRBD2
cdr3_length: 15
clone_size: -
j_call: TRBJ2-5
cdr3_nt: TGTGCCAGCAGTCACCGGGGACTAGCGATGGAGACCCAGTACTTC
cdr3_aa: CASSHRGLAMETQYF

v_call: TRBV5-1
d_call: TRBD1
cdr3_length: 14
clone_size: -
j_call: TRBJ2-1
cdr3_nt: TGCGCCAGCAGCAGGGGACAGGGCCCCCAATCAAAGTTCTTC
cdr3_aa: CASSRGQGPQSKFF

v_call: TRBV5-1
d_call: -
cdr3_length: 12
clone_size: -
j_call: TRBJ2-7
cdr3_nt: TGCGCCAGCAGCTTCTCAGGCTACGAGCAGTACTTC
cdr3_aa: CASSFSGYEQYF

v_call: TRBV19
d_call: -
cdr3_length: 15
clone_size: -
j_call: TRBJ2-1
cdr3_nt: TGTGCCAGTAGTATAGGAACAGGATCCTACAATGAGCAGTTCTTC
cdr3_aa: CASSIGTGSYNEQFF

v_call: TRBV21-1
d_call: -
cdr3_length: 18
clone_size: -
j_call: TRBJ2-1
cdr3_nt: TGTGCCAGCAGCAAAGATCCTGAAGCAGGGATTATTTGCAATGAGCAGTTCTTC
cdr3_aa: CASSKDPEAGIICNEQFF

v_call: TRBV19
d_call: -
cdr3_length: 15
clone_size: -
j_call: TRBJ2-5
cdr3_nt: TGTGCCAGTAGTTCCCAGGACGGGTTTGCGGAGACCCAGTACTTC
cdr3_aa: CASSSQDGFAETQYF

v_call: TRBV27
d_call: TRBD1
cdr3_length: 16
clone_size: -
j_call: TRBJ1-1
cdr3_nt: TGTGCCAGCAATTCCGGGACAGGGTTATTGGGGACTGAAGCTTTCTTT
cdr3_aa: CASNSGTGLLGTEAFF

v_call: TRBV19
d_call: -
cdr3_length: 11
clone_size: -
j_call: TRBJ2-7
cdr3_nt: TGTGCCAGTAGTGGTGCTTACGAGCAGTACTTC
cdr3_aa: CASSGAYEQYF

v_call: TRBV6-5
d_call: -
cdr3_length: 15
clone_size: -
j_call: TRBJ2-7
cdr3_nt: TGTGCCAGCAGTTACTTCCCGGGCACCGACTACGAGCAGTACTTC
cdr3_aa: CASSYFPGTDYEQYF

v_call: TRBV7-9
d_call: -
cdr3_length: 16
clone_size: -
j_call: TRBJ2-5
cdr3_nt: TGTGCCAGCAGCGCCCCGGACGTCGGACGGGATGGGACCCAGTACTTC
cdr3_aa: CASSAPDVGRDGTQYF

v_call: TRBV11-2
d_call: TRBD2
cdr3_length: 15
clone_size: -
j_call: TRBJ2-1
cdr3_nt: TGTGCCAGCAGCTGGACTAGCGGGATCGCCTATGAGCAGTTCTTC
cdr3_aa: CASSWTSGIAYEQFF

v_call: TRBV7-6
d_call: -
cdr3_length: 20
clone_size: -
j_call: TRBJ2-6
cdr3_nt: TGTGCCAGCAGCTTGCACCCCCCTAGGACACTGAAGGATGGGGCCAACGTCCTGACTTTC
cdr3_aa: CASSLHPPRTLKDGANVLTF

v_call: TRBV11-2
d_call: -
cdr3_length: 14
clone_size: few
j_call: TRBJ2-1
cdr3_nt: TGTGCCAGCAGCTTAGATCGCCCTAGACACGAGCAGTTCTTC
cdr3_aa: CASSLDRPRHEQFF

v_call: TRBV4-1
d_call: -
cdr3_length: 13
clone_size: -
j_call: TRBJ2-7
cdr3_nt: TGCGCCAGCAGCCAGGAGGCCAGGGGCGAGCAGTACTTC
cdr3_aa: CASSQEARGEQYF

v_call: TRBV15
d_call: TRBD2
cdr3_length: 17
clone_size: -
j_call: TRBJ2-2
cdr3_nt: TGTGCCACCAGCAGAGATTCTGGGACTAGCTTTGGCGGGGAGCTGTTTTTT
cdr3_aa: CATSRDSGTSFGGELFF

v_call: TRBV11-2
d_call: -
cdr3_length: 15
clone_size: -
j_call: TRBJ2-2
cdr3_nt: TGTGCCAGCAGCCCTGGGGCAGATGAAACCGGGGAGCTGTTTTTT
cdr3_aa: CASSPGADETGELFF

v_call: TRBV5-6
d_call: TRBD1
cdr3_length: 17
clone_size: -
j_call: TRBJ1-4
cdr3_nt: TGTGCCAGCAGCTTGGTACAGGGGTTAGTGGGGGCTGAAAAACTGTTTTTT
cdr3_aa: CASSLVQGLVGAEKLFF

v_call: TRBV11-2
d_call: -
cdr3_length: 15
clone_size: -
j_call: TRBJ1-1
cdr3_nt: TGTGCCAGCAGCACCTGGTGGGAAGGGAACACTGAAGCTTTCTTT
cdr3_aa: CASSTWWEGNTEAFF

v_call: TRBV7-9
d_call: -
cdr3_length: 15
clone_size: -
j_call: TRBJ2-5
cdr3_nt: TGTGCCAGCAGCCCCTGGTTTACAGAAGAAGAGACCCAGTACTTC
cdr3_aa: CASSPWFTEEETQYF

v_call: TRBV6-5
d_call: TRBD1
cdr3_length: 15
clone_size: -
j_call: TRBJ1-1
cdr3_nt: TGTGCCAGCAGTTGGGGGACAGGGTGGGGCACTGAAGCTTTCTTT
cdr3_aa: CASSWGTGWGTEAFF

v_call: TRBV6-5
d_call: -
cdr3_length: 13
clone_size: -
j_call: TRBJ1-2
cdr3_nt: TGTGCCAGCACTCTGGGGGGAGACTATGGCTACACCTTC
cdr3_aa: CASTLGGDYGYTF

v_call: TRBV2
d_call: -
cdr3_length: 15
clone_size: -
j_call: TRBJ2-7
cdr3_nt: TGTGCCAGCAGCGATTCCGGGCCTGAGGACTACGAGCAGTACTTC
cdr3_aa: CASSDSGPEDYEQYF

v_call: TRBV27
d_call: TRBD2
cdr3_length: 15
clone_size: -
j_call: TRBJ2-7
cdr3_nt: TGTGCCAGCAGTCCCCTAGCGGAGCGGTACTACGAGCAGTACTTC
cdr3_aa: CASSPLAERYYEQYF

v_call: TRBV29-1
d_call: -
cdr3_length: 13
clone_size: -
j_call: TRBJ2-1
cdr3_nt: TGCAGCGTTGACCCGGGGCTAAACAATGAGCAGTTCTTC
cdr3_aa: CSVDPGLNNEQFF

v_call: TRBV6-5
d_call: TRBD2
cdr3_length: 15
clone_size: -
j_call: TRBJ2-3
cdr3_nt: TGTGCCAGCAGTCCTAGCGGAGCTAGCACAGATACGCAGTATTTT
cdr3_aa: CASSPSGASTDTQYF